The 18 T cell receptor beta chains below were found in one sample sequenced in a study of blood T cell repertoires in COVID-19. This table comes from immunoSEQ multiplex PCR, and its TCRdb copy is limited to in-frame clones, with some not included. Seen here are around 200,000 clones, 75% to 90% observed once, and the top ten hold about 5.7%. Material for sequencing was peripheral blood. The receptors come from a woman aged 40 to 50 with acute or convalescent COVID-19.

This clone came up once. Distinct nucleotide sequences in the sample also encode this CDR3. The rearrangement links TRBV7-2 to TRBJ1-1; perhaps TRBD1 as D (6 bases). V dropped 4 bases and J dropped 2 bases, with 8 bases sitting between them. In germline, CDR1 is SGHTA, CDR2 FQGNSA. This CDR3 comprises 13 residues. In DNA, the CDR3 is TGTGCCAGCAGCTCGGACAGAAACACTGAAGCTTTCTTT. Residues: CASSSDRNTEAFF.

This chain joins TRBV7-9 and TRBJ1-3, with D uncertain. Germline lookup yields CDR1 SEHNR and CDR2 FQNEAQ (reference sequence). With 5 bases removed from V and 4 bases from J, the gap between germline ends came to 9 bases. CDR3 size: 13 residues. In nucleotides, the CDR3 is TGTGCCAGCAGCCCGGGTGTCGGAAACACCATATATTTT. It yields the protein CASSPGVGNTIYF.

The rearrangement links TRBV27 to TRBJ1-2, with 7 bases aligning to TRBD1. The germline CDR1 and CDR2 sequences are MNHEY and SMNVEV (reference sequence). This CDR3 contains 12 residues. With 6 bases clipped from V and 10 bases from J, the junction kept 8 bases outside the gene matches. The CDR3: CASSRDRVDYTF. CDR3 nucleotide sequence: TGTGCCAGCAGCCGCGACAGGGTTGACTACACCTTC.

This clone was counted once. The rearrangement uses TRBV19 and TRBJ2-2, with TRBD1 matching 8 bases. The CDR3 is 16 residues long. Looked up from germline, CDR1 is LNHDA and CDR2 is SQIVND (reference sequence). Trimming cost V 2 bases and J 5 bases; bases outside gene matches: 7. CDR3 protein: CASSILRGRGTGELFF. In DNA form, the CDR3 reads TGTGCCAGTAGTATACTCAGGGGGCGCGGAACCGGGGAGCTGTTTTTT.

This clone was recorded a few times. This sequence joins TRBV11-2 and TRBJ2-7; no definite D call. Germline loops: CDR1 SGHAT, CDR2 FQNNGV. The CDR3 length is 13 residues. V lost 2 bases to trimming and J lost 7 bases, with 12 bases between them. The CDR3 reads CASSLHYSREQYF. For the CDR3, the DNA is TGTGCCAGCAGCTTACACTACTCGAGGGAGCAGTACTTC.

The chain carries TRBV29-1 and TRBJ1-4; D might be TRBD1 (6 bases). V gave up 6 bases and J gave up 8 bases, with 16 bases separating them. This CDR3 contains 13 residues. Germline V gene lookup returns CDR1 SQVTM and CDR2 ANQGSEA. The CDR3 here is CSVRQATTEKLFF. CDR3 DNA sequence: TGCAGCGTCCGACAGGCGACCACAGAAAAACTGTTTTTT.

The DNA for the CDR3 is TGTGCCAGCAGCCCCTACCGACAGGGAGGCGGCTACACCTTC. It is translated as CASSPYRQGGGYTF. The V and J genes are TRBV5-5 and TRBJ1-2; 7 bases line up with TRBD1. Germline trimming cut 4 bases from V and 8 bases from J; bases unmatched to any gene: 11. The CDR3 consists of 14 residues. Germline V gene data show CDR1 as SGHKS and CDR2 as YYEKEE (reference sequence).

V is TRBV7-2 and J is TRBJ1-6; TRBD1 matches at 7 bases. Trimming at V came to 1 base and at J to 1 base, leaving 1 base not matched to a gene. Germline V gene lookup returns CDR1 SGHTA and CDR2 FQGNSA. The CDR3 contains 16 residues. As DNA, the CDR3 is TGTGCCAGCAGCTTAGACAGGGGTTCCTATAATTCACCCCTCCACTTT. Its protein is CASSLDRGSYNSPLHF.

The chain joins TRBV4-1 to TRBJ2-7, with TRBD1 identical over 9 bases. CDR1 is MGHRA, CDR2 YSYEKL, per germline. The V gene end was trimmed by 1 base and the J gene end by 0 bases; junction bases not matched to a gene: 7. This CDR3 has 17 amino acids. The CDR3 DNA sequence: TGCGCCAGCAGCCAAGTTGGCGGGACAGGGAACTCCTACGAGCAGTACTTC. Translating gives CASSQVGGTGNSYEQYF.

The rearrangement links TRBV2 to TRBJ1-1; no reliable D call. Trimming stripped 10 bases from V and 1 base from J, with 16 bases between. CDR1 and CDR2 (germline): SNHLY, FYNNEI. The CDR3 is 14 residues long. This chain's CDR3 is CATLVWRSNTEAFF. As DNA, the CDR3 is TGTGCCACCCTCGTGTGGCGGTCGAACACTGAAGCTTTCTTT. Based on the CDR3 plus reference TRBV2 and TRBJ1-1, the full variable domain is EPEVTQTPSHQVTQMGQEVILRCVPISNHLYFYWYRQILGQKVEFLVSFYNNEISEKSEIFDDQFSVERPDGSNFTLKIRSTKLEDSAMYFCATLVWRSNTEAFFGQGTRLTVV.

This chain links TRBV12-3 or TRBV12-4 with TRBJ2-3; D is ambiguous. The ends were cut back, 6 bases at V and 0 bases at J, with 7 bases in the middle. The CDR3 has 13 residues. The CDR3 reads CASSLLSTDTQYF. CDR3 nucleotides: TGTGCCAGCAGCCTTCTAAGCACAGATACGCAGTATTTT.

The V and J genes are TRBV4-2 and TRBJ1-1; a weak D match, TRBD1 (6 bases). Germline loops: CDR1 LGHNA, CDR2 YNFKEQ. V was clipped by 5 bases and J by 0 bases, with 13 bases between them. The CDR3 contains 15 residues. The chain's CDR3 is CASSTGQPMNTEAFF. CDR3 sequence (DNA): TGTGCCAGCAGCACCGGACAGCCTATGAACACTGAAGCTTTCTTT.

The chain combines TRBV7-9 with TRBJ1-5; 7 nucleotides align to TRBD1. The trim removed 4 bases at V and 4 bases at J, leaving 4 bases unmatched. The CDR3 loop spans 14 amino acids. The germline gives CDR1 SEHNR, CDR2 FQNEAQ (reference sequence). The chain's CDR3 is CASSYTGANQPQHF. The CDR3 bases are TGTGCCAGCAGCTATACAGGGGCTAATCAGCCCCAGCATTTT.

The CDR3 here is CASNQGKGYGYTF. The CDR3 region has the DNA TGTGCCAGCAACCAGGGAAAAGGATATGGCTACACCTTC. V and J are TRBV6-4 and TRBJ1-2; weak D call: TRBD1 (5 bases). Germline CDR1 reads MRHNA; CDR2 reads SNTAGT. This CDR3 has 13 residues. Deletions cut 7 bases from V and 5 bases from J, with 14 bases between.

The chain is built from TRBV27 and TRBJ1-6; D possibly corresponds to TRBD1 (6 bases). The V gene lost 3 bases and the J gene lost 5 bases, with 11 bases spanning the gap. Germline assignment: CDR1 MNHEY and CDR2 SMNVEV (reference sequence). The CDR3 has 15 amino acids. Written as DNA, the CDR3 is TGTGCCAGCAGTTTCAGGGGATCTCATAATTCACCCCTCCACTTT. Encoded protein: CASSFRGSHNSPLHF.

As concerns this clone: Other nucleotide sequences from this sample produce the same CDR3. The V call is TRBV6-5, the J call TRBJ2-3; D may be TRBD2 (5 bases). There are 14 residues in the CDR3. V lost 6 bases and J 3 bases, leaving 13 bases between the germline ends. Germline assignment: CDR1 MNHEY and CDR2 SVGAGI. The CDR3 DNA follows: TGTGCCAGCAGACGGGGTGGAGGAACAGATACGCAGTATTTT. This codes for CASRRGGGTDTQYF.

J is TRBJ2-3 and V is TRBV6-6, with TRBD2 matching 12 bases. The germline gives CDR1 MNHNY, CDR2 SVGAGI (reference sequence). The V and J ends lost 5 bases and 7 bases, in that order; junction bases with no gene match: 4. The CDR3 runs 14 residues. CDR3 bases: TGTGCCAGCAGTAGGACTAGCGGGGTAAATACGCAGTATTTT. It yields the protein CASSRTSGVNTQYF.

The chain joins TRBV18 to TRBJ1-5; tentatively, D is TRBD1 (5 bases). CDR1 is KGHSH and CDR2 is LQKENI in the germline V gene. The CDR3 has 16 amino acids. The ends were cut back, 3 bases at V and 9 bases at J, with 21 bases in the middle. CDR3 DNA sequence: TGTGCCAGCTCACCCTTTAAGGCCGCAGGGTTTTGGCCCCAGCATTTT. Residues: CASSPFKAAGFWPQHF.